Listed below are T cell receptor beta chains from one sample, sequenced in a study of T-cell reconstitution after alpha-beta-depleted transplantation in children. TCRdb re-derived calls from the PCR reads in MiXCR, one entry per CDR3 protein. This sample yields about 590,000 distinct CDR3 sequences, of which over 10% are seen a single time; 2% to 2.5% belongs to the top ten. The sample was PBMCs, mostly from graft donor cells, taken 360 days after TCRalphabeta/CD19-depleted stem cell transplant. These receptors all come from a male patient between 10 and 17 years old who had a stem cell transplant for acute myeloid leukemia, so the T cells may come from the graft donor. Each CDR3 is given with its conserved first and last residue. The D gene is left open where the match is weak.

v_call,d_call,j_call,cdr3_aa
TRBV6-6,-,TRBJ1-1,CASSYAQNTEAFF
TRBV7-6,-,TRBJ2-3,CASSLVSANTDTQYF
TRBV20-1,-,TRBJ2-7,CSAPQAGFGEQYF
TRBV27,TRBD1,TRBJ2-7,CASSPLPDRGLYEQYF
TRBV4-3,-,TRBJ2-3,CASSQGTLGDTQYF
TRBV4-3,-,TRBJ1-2,CASSQDVVGRHLGWYGYTF
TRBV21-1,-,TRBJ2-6,CASTHGPSGANVLTF
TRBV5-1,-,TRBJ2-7,CASSRIPGLPYEQYF
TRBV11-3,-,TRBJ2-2,CASRIDPTGELFF
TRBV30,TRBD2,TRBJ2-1,CAWSGLAGNPRSSYNEQFF
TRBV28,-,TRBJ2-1,CASRAHETGRGEQFF
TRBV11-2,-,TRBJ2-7,CASSLDVGGVSYEQYF
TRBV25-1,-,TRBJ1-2,CASSEGAVYGYTF
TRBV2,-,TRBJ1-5,CASSEQTGLSNQPQHF
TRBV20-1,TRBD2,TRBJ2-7,CSGVLARLDEQYF
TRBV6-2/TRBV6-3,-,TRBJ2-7,CASRNGLVYEQYF
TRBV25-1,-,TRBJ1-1,CASRRTQAEAFF
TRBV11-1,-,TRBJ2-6,CASSLGDGYNSGANVLTF
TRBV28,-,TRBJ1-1,CASIRHEAFF
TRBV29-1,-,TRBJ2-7,CSVEEGVGHEQYF
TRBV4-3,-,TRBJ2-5,CASSQGNRVGETQYF
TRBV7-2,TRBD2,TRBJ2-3,CASSLGSGRGGGDTQYF
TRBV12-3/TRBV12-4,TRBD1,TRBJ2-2,CASSRDRVNTGELFF
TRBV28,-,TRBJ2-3,CASSSVRASSTDTQYF
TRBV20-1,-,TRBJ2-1,CSARSPSSYEQFF
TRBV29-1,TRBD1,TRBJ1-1,CSVTGTVNTEAFF
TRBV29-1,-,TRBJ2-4,CSVDLVEGNIQYF
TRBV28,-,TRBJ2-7,CASSLPRLLGEQYF
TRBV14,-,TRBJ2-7,CASSQQYYEQYF
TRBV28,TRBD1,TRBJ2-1,CASSYVGPRTGQGYNEQFF
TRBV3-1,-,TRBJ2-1,CASSHFWNEQFF
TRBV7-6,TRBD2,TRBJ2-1,CASSFYSGVEQFF
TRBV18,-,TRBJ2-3,CASSQTSTDTQYF
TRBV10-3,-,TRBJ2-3,CAIGWTDTQYF
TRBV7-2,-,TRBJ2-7,CASSLQLAYEQYF
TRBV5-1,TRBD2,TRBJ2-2,CASSLAVASGSRTGELFF
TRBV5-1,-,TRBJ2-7,CASSSNRVQNEQYF
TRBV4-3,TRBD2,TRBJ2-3,CASSQGGTSGPHFPQYF
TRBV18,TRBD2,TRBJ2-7,CASSAKRGVVGEQYF
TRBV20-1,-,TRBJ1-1,CSARRPAMNTEAFF